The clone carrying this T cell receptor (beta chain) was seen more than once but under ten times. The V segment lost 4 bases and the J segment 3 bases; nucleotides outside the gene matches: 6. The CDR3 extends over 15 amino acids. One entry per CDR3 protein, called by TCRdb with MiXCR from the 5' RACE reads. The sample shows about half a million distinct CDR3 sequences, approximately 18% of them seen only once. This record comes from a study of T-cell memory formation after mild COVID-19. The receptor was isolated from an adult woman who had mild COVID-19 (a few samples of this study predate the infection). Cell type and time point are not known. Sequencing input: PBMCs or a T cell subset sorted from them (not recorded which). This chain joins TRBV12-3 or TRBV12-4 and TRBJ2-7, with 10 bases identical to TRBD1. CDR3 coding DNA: TGTGCCAGCAGTTCGCCGGGACAGGGGAACTACGAGCAGTACTTC. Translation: CASSSPGQGNYEQYF.